This T cell receptor (beta chain) was recorded in a study of blood T cell repertoires in COVID-19. V shed 6 bases and J shed 4 bases, with 12 bases lying between them. This CDR3 is 13 amino acids long. The germline gives CDR1 MNHEY, CDR2 SMNVEV (reference sequence). Methods used by the authors: Estimation of nucleated cell counts was performed using reference gene primer amplification. Profiling relied on immunoSEQ multiplex PCR, and the TCRdb table lists in-frame clones only, not all of them. The V and J calls and the clone size are those of that table, but D and trimming were determined from the DNA. The sample contains 87,000 or so clones, roughly 87% of which appear only once.

This chain links TRBV27 with TRBJ1-2; maybe TRBD1 (5 bases). The origin of this receptor is a woman aged 45 to 65 with active or convalescent COVID-19. The sample taken for sequencing was peripheral blood. The CDR3 loop is CASSRGAAYGYTF. The CDR3 region has the DNA TGTGCCAGCAGCCGCGGGGCAGCCTATGGCTACACCTTC.